The rows below give T cell receptor beta chains drawn from one sample of a study of Ad26.COV2.S vaccination and SARS-CoV-2 variants. Data came from immunoSEQ multiplex PCR; TCRdb stores just in-frame clones and leaves some out. Altogether roughly 500,000 clones are present, 89% being singletons, with the ten largest covering about 2.4%. This specimen was peripheral blood, taken in a trial of Ad26.COV2.S vaccine versus placebo. Receptors were obtained from a person aged 18-65 years who received the Ad26.COV2.S COVID-19 vaccine or a placebo. Each CDR3 is given with its conserved first and last residue. D genes are given only for firm matches. Clone size is not always given. Where it is, it says once, few, many or a class for expanded clones.

D gene: .
CDR3 length: 13
V gene: TRBV12-3/TRBV12-4
clone size: .
J gene: TRBJ1-6
CDR3 protein: CASSWRDGSPLHF
CDR3 DNA: TGTGCCAGCAGTTGGCGGGATGGCTCACCCCTCCACTTT

D gene: .
CDR3 length: 14
V gene: TRBV9
clone size: .
J gene: TRBJ2-5
CDR3 protein: CASSAGGTQETQYF
CDR3 DNA: TGTGCCAGCAGCGCCGGGGGTACCCAAGAGACCCAGTACTTC

D gene: TRBD2
CDR3 length: 15
V gene: TRBV27
clone size: .
J gene: TRBJ2-1
CDR3 protein: CASGRLAVLGNEQFF
CDR3 DNA: TGTGCCAGCGGGAGACTAGCGGTCCTCGGGAATGAGCAGTTCTTC

D gene: .
CDR3 length: 15
V gene: TRBV15
clone size: .
J gene: TRBJ2-2
CDR3 protein: CATSRWTAGTGELFF
CDR3 DNA: TGTGCCACCAGCAGATGGACCGCAGGGACCGGGGAGCTGTTTTTT

D gene: .
CDR3 length: 12
V gene: TRBV7-2
clone size: .
J gene: TRBJ2-5
CDR3 protein: CASSLVRETQYF
CDR3 DNA: TGTGCCAGCAGCTTGGTCAGAGAGACCCAGTACTTC

D gene: .
CDR3 length: 16
V gene: TRBV7-2
clone size: .
J gene: TRBJ2-3
CDR3 protein: CASSPPTGSSTDTQYF
CDR3 DNA: TGTGCCAGCAGCCCGCCCACCGGGTCGTCCACAGATACGCAGTATTTT

D gene: .
CDR3 length: 14
V gene: TRBV28
clone size: once
J gene: TRBJ1-2
CDR3 protein: CASSPQGRNYGYTF
CDR3 DNA: TGTGCCAGCAGTCCTCAGGGGAGAAACTATGGCTACACCTTC

D gene: .
CDR3 length: 15
V gene: TRBV15
clone size: .
J gene: TRBJ1-3
CDR3 protein: CATSRAGATGNTIYF
CDR3 DNA: TGTGCCACCAGCAGAGCGGGGGCGACGGGAAACACCATATATTTT

D gene: TRBD2
CDR3 length: 16
V gene: TRBV6-2/TRBV6-3
clone size: .
J gene: TRBJ2-1
CDR3 protein: CASSLLTSGRVNEQFF
CDR3 DNA: TGTGCCAGCAGCCTCTTGACTAGCGGGAGGGTAAATGAGCAGTTCTTC

D gene: .
CDR3 length: 16
V gene: TRBV4-1
clone size: .
J gene: TRBJ2-5
CDR3 protein: CASSQGSGPGRETQYF
CDR3 DNA: TGCGCCAGCAGCCAAGGTAGTGGACCCGGACGGGAGACCCAGTACTTC

D gene: .
CDR3 length: 14
V gene: TRBV7-9
clone size: .
J gene: TRBJ1-3
CDR3 protein: CASSLTSSGNTIYF
CDR3 DNA: TGTGCCAGCAGTTTAACCAGCTCTGGAAACACCATATATTTT

D gene: TRBD1
CDR3 length: 17
V gene: TRBV19
clone size: .
J gene: TRBJ1-5
CDR3 protein: CASSIAYAGAGGQPQHF
CDR3 DNA: TGTGCCAGTAGTATAGCCTATGCTGGGGCAGGGGGGCAGCCCCAGCATTTT

D gene: .
CDR3 length: 11
V gene: TRBV2
clone size: .
J gene: TRBJ1-2
CDR3 protein: CASSGDYGYTF
CDR3 DNA: TGTGCCAGCAGTGGGGACTATGGCTACACCTTC

D gene: TRBD1
CDR3 length: 15
V gene: TRBV28
clone size: .
J gene: TRBJ2-3
CDR3 protein: CASSLYRGNTDTQYF
CDR3 DNA: TGTGCCAGCAGTTTATACAGGGGGAACACAGATACGCAGTATTTT

D gene: TRBD2
CDR3 length: 21
V gene: TRBV6-2/TRBV6-3
clone size: .
J gene: TRBJ2-6
CDR3 protein: CASSSWGFAGGNYSGANVLTF
CDR3 DNA: TGTGCCAGCAGTTCTTGGGGTTTTGCGGGGGGGAACTACTCTGGGGCCAACGTCCTGACTTTC

D gene: .
CDR3 length: 13
V gene: TRBV7-2
clone size: .
J gene: TRBJ2-5
CDR3 protein: CASSSFPPGTQYF
CDR3 DNA: TGTGCCAGCAGCTCCTTCCCCCCCGGGACCCAGTACTTC

D gene: .
CDR3 length: 13
V gene: TRBV20-1
clone size: .
J gene: TRBJ2-5
CDR3 protein: CSASDPNQETQYF
CDR3 DNA: TGCAGTGCTAGTGACCCGAACCAAGAGACCCAGTACTTC

D gene: .
CDR3 length: 11
V gene: TRBV20-1
clone size: .
J gene: TRBJ2-1
CDR3 protein: CSPETGDEQFF
CDR3 DNA: TGCAGTCCAGAAACGGGGGATGAGCAGTTCTTC

D gene: .
CDR3 length: 18
V gene: TRBV25-1
clone size: once
J gene: TRBJ2-5
CDR3 protein: CASSDGCCVRTQQETQYF
CDR3 DNA: TGTGCCAGCAGTGACGGGTGTTGCGTCAGGACCCAGCAAGAGACCCAGTACTTC

D gene: .
CDR3 length: 15
V gene: TRBV7-2
clone size: .
J gene: TRBJ1-5
CDR3 protein: CASSRRTGYDQPQHF
CDR3 DNA: TGTGCCAGCAGCCGCAGGACGGGCTATGATCAGCCCCAGCATTTT

D gene: .
CDR3 length: 13
V gene: TRBV6-5
clone size: few
J gene: TRBJ1-2
CDR3 protein: CASSYLAERAPTF
CDR3 DNA: TGTGCCAGCAGTTACCTGGCCGAAAGGGCACCCACCTTC

D gene: .
CDR3 length: 14
V gene: TRBV5-6
clone size: .
J gene: TRBJ1-2
CDR3 protein: CASSETGPVDGYTF
CDR3 DNA: TGTGCCAGCAGCGAGACGGGGCCCGTCGATGGCTACACCTTC

D gene: .
CDR3 length: 15
V gene: TRBV7-2
clone size: .
J gene: TRBJ2-3
CDR3 protein: CASSLGGPSTDTQYF
CDR3 DNA: TGTGCCAGCAGCTTAGGTGGGCCAAGCACAGATACGCAGTATTTT

D gene: .
CDR3 length: 12
V gene: TRBV19
clone size: .
J gene: TRBJ1-4
CDR3 protein: CASSNFNEKLFF
CDR3 DNA: TGTGCCAGTAGTAACTTTAATGAAAAACTGTTTTTT

D gene: TRBD1
CDR3 length: 15
V gene: TRBV6-2/TRBV6-3
clone size: .
J gene: TRBJ1-5
CDR3 protein: CASSYGTAIDQPQHF
CDR3 DNA: TGTGCCAGCAGTTACGGGACAGCAATAGATCAGCCCCAGCATTTT

D gene: .
CDR3 length: 15
V gene: TRBV20-1
clone size: .
J gene: TRBJ2-7
CDR3 protein: CSASRPGDTYYEQYF
CDR3 DNA: TGCAGTGCTAGTCGTCCGGGGGATACCTATTACGAGCAGTACTTC

D gene: TRBD1
CDR3 length: 13
V gene: TRBV29-1
clone size: few
J gene: TRBJ1-5
CDR3 protein: CSVAPGGYGPQHF
CDR3 DNA: TGCAGCGTTGCCCCAGGGGGCTACGGGCCCCAGCATTTT

D gene: TRBD1
CDR3 length: 19
V gene: TRBV4-3
clone size: .
J gene: TRBJ1-1
CDR3 protein: CASSQDFYRQGGLNTEAFF
CDR3 DNA: TGCGCCAGCAGCCAAGACTTTTATCGACAGGGCGGTTTGAACACTGAAGCTTTCTTT

D gene: .
CDR3 length: 13
V gene: TRBV13
clone size: .
J gene: TRBJ2-3
CDR3 protein: CASSLRDQDTQYF
CDR3 DNA: TGTGCCAGCAGCTTACGGGACCAAGATACGCAGTATTTT

D gene: .
CDR3 length: 14
V gene: TRBV4-2
clone size: .
J gene: TRBJ1-2
CDR3 protein: CASSQARGNYGYTF
CDR3 DNA: TGTGCCAGCAGCCAAGCAAGGGGGAACTATGGCTACACCTTC

D gene: TRBD1
CDR3 length: 14
V gene: TRBV18
clone size: .
J gene: TRBJ1-2
CDR3 protein: CASSQTGIDYGYTF
CDR3 DNA: TGTGCCAGCTCACAGACAGGGATAGACTATGGCTACACCTTC

D gene: .
CDR3 length: 13
V gene: TRBV7-8
clone size: .
J gene: TRBJ2-1
CDR3 protein: CASRYRVSNEQFF
CDR3 DNA: TGTGCCAGCAGGTACAGGGTTAGCAATGAGCAGTTCTTC

D gene: .
CDR3 length: 15
V gene: TRBV5-5
clone size: .
J gene: TRBJ2-5
CDR3 protein: CASSFFRGAGETQYF
CDR3 DNA: TGTGCCAGCAGCTTCTTCCGGGGGGCAGGGGAGACCCAGTACTTC

D gene: .
CDR3 length: 12
V gene: TRBV2
clone size: .
J gene: TRBJ2-5
CDR3 protein: CASSLIGLGSYF
CDR3 DNA: TGTGCCAGCAGCCTTATCGGACTCGGTTCTTACTTC

D gene: .
CDR3 length: 14
V gene: TRBV18
clone size: few
J gene: TRBJ1-6
CDR3 protein: CASSRDTDNSPLHF
CDR3 DNA: TGTGCCAGCTCGCGGGACACGGACAATTCACCCCTCCACTTT

D gene: .
CDR3 length: 13
V gene: TRBV19
clone size: .
J gene: TRBJ2-1
CDR3 protein: CATSRYQYNEQFF
CDR3 DNA: TGTGCCACAAGCAGGTATCAATACAATGAGCAGTTCTTC

D gene: .
CDR3 length: 14
V gene: TRBV11-2
clone size: few
J gene: TRBJ2-7
CDR3 protein: CASSLSFFGYEQYF
CDR3 DNA: TGTGCCAGCAGCTTATCCTTCTTCGGCTACGAGCAGTACTTC

D gene: TRBD2
CDR3 length: 16
V gene: TRBV11-3
clone size: once
J gene: TRBJ2-3
CDR3 protein: CASSPTGAGVTDTQYF
CDR3 DNA: TGTGCCAGCAGCCCCACGGGCGCGGGAGTCACAGATACGCAGTATTTT

D gene: .
CDR3 length: 12
V gene: TRBV5-1
clone size: .
J gene: TRBJ2-2
CDR3 protein: CASLAPTGELFF
CDR3 DNA: TGCGCCAGCCTGGCCCCCACCGGGGAGCTGTTTTTT

D gene: .
CDR3 length: 13
V gene: TRBV19
clone size: .
J gene: TRBJ1-1
CDR3 protein: CASIQRGNTEAFF
CDR3 DNA: TGTGCCAGTATCCAAAGGGGCAACACTGAAGCTTTCTTT

D gene: .
CDR3 length: 14
V gene: TRBV2
clone size: .
J gene: TRBJ2-1
CDR3 protein: CASSIRGIYNEQFF
CDR3 DNA: TGTGCCAGCAGTATCAGGGGCATCTACAATGAGCAGTTCTTC

D gene: .
CDR3 length: 15
V gene: TRBV19
clone size: once
J gene: TRBJ2-3
CDR3 protein: CASSPQGGYTDTQYF
CDR3 DNA: TGTGCCAGTAGTCCACAGGGGGGGTACACAGATACGCAGTATTTT

D gene: .
CDR3 length: 16
V gene: TRBV6-6
clone size: .
J gene: TRBJ2-4
CDR3 protein: CASSYSQGRMGNIQYF
CDR3 DNA: TGTGCCAGCAGTTACTCGCAGGGGCGGATGGGAAACATTCAGTACTTC

D gene: .
CDR3 length: 15
V gene: TRBV9
clone size: .
J gene: TRBJ1-2
CDR3 protein: CASSVDVVDFYGYTF
CDR3 DNA: TGTGCCAGCAGCGTAGATGTTGTGGATTTCTATGGCTACACCTTC

D gene: .
CDR3 length: 10
V gene: TRBV20-1
clone size: .
J gene: TRBJ2-1
CDR3 protein: CSAWFEEQFF
CDR3 DNA: TGCAGTGCTTGGTTCGAGGAGCAGTTCTTC

D gene: TRBD2
CDR3 length: 15
V gene: TRBV7-6
clone size: .
J gene: TRBJ2-1
CDR3 protein: CASSSGLAVYNEQFF
CDR3 DNA: TGTGCCAGCAGCTCGGGACTAGCGGTTTACAATGAGCAGTTCTTC

D gene: .
CDR3 length: 16
V gene: TRBV2
clone size: .
J gene: TRBJ2-7
CDR3 protein: CAIPRRYGTYGYEQYF
CDR3 DNA: TGTGCTATACCCCGACGTTACGGGACATACGGCTACGAGCAGTACTTC